These 20 T cell receptor beta chains share one sample of origin, sequenced in a study of blood T cell repertoires in COVID-19. Using immunoSEQ multiplex PCR, the repertoire was profiled, and TCRdb retains in-frame clones only, with some absent. The profile shows some 220,000 clones, roughly 85% of them singletons. Sequenced sample: peripheral blood. Receptor source: a woman aged 70-85 years with COVID-19, enrolled during active disease.

This sequence joins TRBV30 and TRBJ2-2; 11 nucleotides match TRBD1. V was clipped by 8 bases and J by 4 bases; unmatched bases: 6. Germline CDR1 and CDR2: GTSNPN and SVGIG (reference sequence). This CDR3 is built from 14 residues. The CDR3 DNA follows: TGTGCCGGGGGGGGGACAGGGGGCACCGGGGAGCTGTTTTTT. This codes for CAGGGTGGTGELFF.

This chain links TRBV7-8 with TRBJ2-3; D possibly corresponds to TRBD1 (6 bases). Trimming stripped 0 bases from V and 2 bases from J, with 9 bases between. Per the germline V gene, CDR1 is SGHVS and CDR2 is FQNEAQ. This CDR3 region has 15 residues. CDR3 in amino acids: CASSLAGASTDTQYF. The CDR3 DNA sequence: TGTGCCAGCAGCTTAGCGGGGGCATCCACAGATACGCAGTATTTT.

This clone has a single count. V is TRBV4-2 and J is TRBJ1-3; D unresolved. This CDR3 spans 12 amino acids. V lost 0 bases, J lost 8 bases, and 5 bases lay in between. CDR1 and CDR2 (germline): LGHNA, YNFKEQ. For the CDR3, the DNA is TGTGCCAGCAGCCAAGAGGGAGACACCATATATTTT. This codes for CASSQEGDTIYF.

The CDR3 protein is CASSPRQDQETQYF. CDR3 nucleotide sequence: TGTGCCAGCAGTCCCCGACAGGACCAAGAGACCCAGTACTTC. The chain employs TRBV6-5 and TRBJ2-5, with TRBD1 as a possible D gene (6 bases). The CDR3 extends over 14 amino acids. V dropped 5 bases and J dropped 0 bases, with 10 bases sitting between them. Germline V CDR1 and CDR2: MNHEY, SVGAGI.

This clone was seen a handful of times. The chain recombines TRBV7-2 with TRBJ2-7; tentatively, D is TRBD1 (6 bases). Germline V gene lookup returns CDR1 SGHTA and CDR2 FQGNSA. The germline V and J ends were trimmed by 4 bases and 2 bases, with 12 bases remaining between them. The CDR3 consists of 14 residues. CDR3 DNA: TGTGCCAGCAGCTATCACAGGGCCACCTACGAGCAGTACTTC. Translating it yields CASSYHRATYEQYF.

V and J are TRBV28 and TRBJ1-5; 8 nucleotides align to TRBD1. The ends lost 7 bases at V and 4 bases at J; junction bases unmatched: 12. This CDR3 is 16 amino acids long. Per germline, CDR1 MDHEN and CDR2 SYDVKM. The CDR3 coding sequence is TGTGCCAGCAACCCCGCAGGGGGCGAGAAGAATCAGCCCCAGCATTTT. Translation gives CASNPAGGEKNQPQHF.

The J gene is TRBJ2-2, the V gene TRBV7-2; 8 nucleotides agree with TRBD2. Germline V lookup: CDR1 SGHTA, CDR2 FQGNSA. Trimming removed 5 bases from V and 8 bases from J; junction bases left unmatched: 13. This CDR3 region has 16 residues. The CDR3 spells CASSPRGSGASGELFF. CDR3 sequence (DNA): TGTGCCAGCAGCCCCCGGGGTAGCGGGGCGTCTGGGGAGCTGTTTTTT. The full variable domain, with the rest looked up from reference TRBV7-2 and TRBJ2-2, is GAGVSQSPSNKVTEKGKDVELRCDPISGHTALYWYRQSLGQGLEFLIYFQGNSAPDKSGLPSDRFSAERTGGSVSTLTIQRTQQEDSAVYLCASSPRGSGASGELFFGEGSRLTVL.

J is TRBJ1-3 and V is TRBV18, with D hard to call. Germline V gives CDR1 KGHSH, CDR2 LQKENI. This CDR3 is built from 16 residues. V was trimmed by 3 bases and J by 0 bases, leaving 12 bases between them. CDR3 sequence (DNA): TGTGCCAGCTCACCCCAGGACGGACTCTCTGGAAACACCATATATTTT. Protein product: CASSPQDGLSGNTIYF.

The J gene is TRBJ1-4, the V gene TRBV4-3; D uncertain. The germline V gene encodes CDR1 LGHNA and CDR2 YSLEER. This CDR3 is built from 12 residues. The germline V and J ends were trimmed by 0 bases and 8 bases, with 4 bases remaining between them. DNA of the CDR3: TGCGCCAGCAGCCAAGACAAAGAAAAACTGTTTTTT. It translates to CASSQDKEKLFF.

This clone showed up just once. The chain is built from TRBV14 and TRBJ1-1; 7 positions match TRBD1. Germline lookup yields CDR1 SGHDN and CDR2 FVKESK. The length of the CDR3 is 15 residues. V lost 0 bases to trimming and J lost 8 bases; unmatched junction nucleotides: 9. CDR3 nucleotides: TGTGCCAGCAGCCAAGATCCGACAGGGTTGAGGGAAGCTTTCTTT. As protein: CASSQDPTGLREAFF.

The chain links TRBV5-1 to TRBJ2-2, with D possibly TRBD1 on 6 matching bases. The V end was cut by 4 bases, the J end by 1 base, with 8 bases between. The germline gives CDR1 SGHRS, CDR2 YFSETQ. The CDR3 runs to 14 residues. CDR3 bases: TGCGCCAGCAGCCCGGGACAGAACACCGGGGAGCTGTTTTTT. Translation: CASSPGQNTGELFF.

The J gene is TRBJ2-7, the V gene TRBV7-2; 9 bases match TRBD1. The length of the CDR3 is 17 residues. The trim removed 3 bases at V and 1 base at J, leaving 10 bases unmatched. Germline V gene lookup returns CDR1 SGHTA and CDR2 FQGNSA. The CDR3 DNA follows: TGTGCCAGCAGCTTCTTGACAGGGGGATCATTTTCCTACGAGCAGTACTTC. Residues: CASSFLTGGSFSYEQYF.

The genes are TRBV23-1 and TRBJ2-7, with TRBD2 as a possible D gene (6 bases). TRBV23-1 is classed as an ORF, of uncertain function. The CDR3 is made up of 14 amino acids. The germline V and J ends were trimmed by 11 bases and 4 bases, with 21 bases remaining between them. The CDR3 is CACGDCIHSYEQYF. CDR3 in DNA: TGCGCCTGTGGGGACTGCATACATTCTTACGAGCAGTACTTC.

The V gene is TRBV9, the J gene TRBJ1-1, with 7 bases lining up with TRBD1. CDR1 and CDR2 (germline): SGDLS, YYNGEE. The CDR3 extends over 14 amino acids. Trimming cost V 4 bases and J 1 base; bases outside gene matches: 4. CDR3 sequence: CASSRQGENTEAFF. Written as DNA, the CDR3 is TGTGCCAGCAGCCGACAGGGAGAGAACACTGAAGCTTTCTTT. The full variable domain, with the rest looked up from reference TRBV9 and TRBJ1-1, is DSGVTQTPKHLITATGQRVTLRCSPRSGDLSVYWYQQSLDQGLQFLIQYYNGEERAKGNILERFSAQQFPDLHSELNLSSLELGDSALYFCASSRQGENTEAFFGQGTRLTVV.

The chain uses TRBV9 and TRBJ2-3, with TRBD2 matching 10 bases. Germline V gene sequence: CDR1 SGDLS, CDR2 YYNGEE. V gave up 0 bases and J gave up 2 bases; unmatched junction bases: 3. The CDR3 is 16 residues long. CDR3 nucleotide sequence: TGTGCCAGCAGCGTAGCTAGCGGGAGAACCACAGATACGCAGTATTTT. This gives the protein CASSVASGRTTDTQYF.

The rearrangement links TRBV4-3 to TRBJ2-7; weak D call: TRBD1 (6 bases). The CDR3 contains 14 residues. From germline, CDR1 is LGHNA and CDR2 YSLEER. V lost 1 base and J 6 bases, leaving 13 bases between the germline ends. The CDR3 DNA is TGCGCCAGCAGCCAAGCGCAGGGGACGGGCGAGCAGTACTTC. It encodes CASSQAQGTGEQYF.

Comments on this clone: The sample has other DNA sequences that encode this CDR3 too. This chain links TRBV7-2 with TRBJ2-3, with TRBD1 as a possible D gene (5 bases). Between the trimmed V and J ends, which lost 0 bases and 6 bases, there was a span of 7 bases. The CDR3 runs to 13 residues. Per the germline V gene, CDR1 is SGHTA and CDR2 is FQGNSA. The CDR3 DNA reads TGTGCCAGCAGCTTAGCAGGGGCGGATACGCAGTATTTT. Amino acids: CASSLAGADTQYF.

The chain has TRBV11-3 and TRBJ1-1, with 9 bases identical to TRBD1. Per germline, CDR1 SGHNT and CDR2 YENEEA. The V gene end was trimmed by 3 bases and the J gene end by 4 bases; junction bases not matched to a gene: 6. This CDR3 spans 15 amino acids. CDR3: CASSFSTGGTTEAFF. The CDR3 coding sequence is TGTGCCAGCAGCTTTTCGACAGGGGGGACCACTGAAGCTTTCTTT.

The gene calls are TRBV12-3 or TRBV12-4 and TRBJ1-5, with D perhaps matching TRBD1 (5 bases). CDR3 size: 13 residues. Between the trimmed V and J ends, which lost 5 bases and 6 bases, there was a span of 11 bases. The CDR3 is CASSNGGFQPQHF. The CDR3 DNA sequence: TGTGCCAGCAGTAACGGGGGGTTTCAGCCCCAGCATTTT.

The V call is TRBV9, the J call TRBJ1-5; weak D call: TRBD1 (6 bases). Germline V CDR1 and CDR2: SGDLS, YYNGEE. V was cut by 0 bases and J by 4 bases, with 11 bases left in between. This CDR3 has 15 amino acids. CDR3 loop: CASSVEDRPNQPQHF. As DNA, the CDR3 is TGTGCCAGCAGCGTAGAAGACAGGCCAAATCAGCCCCAGCATTTT.